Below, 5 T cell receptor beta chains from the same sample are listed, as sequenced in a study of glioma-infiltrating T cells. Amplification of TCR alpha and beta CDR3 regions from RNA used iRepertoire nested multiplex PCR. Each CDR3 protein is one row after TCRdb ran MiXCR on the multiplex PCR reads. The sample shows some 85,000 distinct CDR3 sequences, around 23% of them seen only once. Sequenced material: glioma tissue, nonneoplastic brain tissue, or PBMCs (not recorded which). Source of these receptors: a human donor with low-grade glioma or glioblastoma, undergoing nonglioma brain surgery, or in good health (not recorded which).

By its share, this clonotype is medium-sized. CDR3 sequence: CSFQTGTRQYF. CDR3 in DNA: TGCAGTTTCCAGACCGGGACTCGTCAGTATTTT. The chain combines TRBV20-1 with TRBJ2-3, with a possible D match to TRBD2 (6 bases). CDR3 length: 11 amino acids. The V and J ends lost 8 bases and 12 bases respectively, with 18 bases between them. The V gene's germline CDR1 is DFQATT and CDR2 SNEGSKA (reference sequence).

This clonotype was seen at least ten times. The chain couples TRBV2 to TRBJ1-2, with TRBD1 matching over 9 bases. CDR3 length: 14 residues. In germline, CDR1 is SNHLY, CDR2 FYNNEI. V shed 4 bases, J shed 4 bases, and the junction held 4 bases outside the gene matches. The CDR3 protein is CASSAQQGAYGYTF. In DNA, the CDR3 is TGTGCCAGCAGTGCCCAACAGGGGGCCTATGGCTACACCTTC.

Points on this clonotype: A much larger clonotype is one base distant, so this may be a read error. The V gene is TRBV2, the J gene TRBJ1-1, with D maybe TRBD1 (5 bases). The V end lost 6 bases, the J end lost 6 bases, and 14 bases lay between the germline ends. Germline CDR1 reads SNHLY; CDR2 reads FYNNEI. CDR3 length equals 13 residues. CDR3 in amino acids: CASSLRGEPEAFF. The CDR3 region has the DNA TGTGCCAGCAGCCTCAGAGGGGAGCCTGAAGCTTTCTTT.

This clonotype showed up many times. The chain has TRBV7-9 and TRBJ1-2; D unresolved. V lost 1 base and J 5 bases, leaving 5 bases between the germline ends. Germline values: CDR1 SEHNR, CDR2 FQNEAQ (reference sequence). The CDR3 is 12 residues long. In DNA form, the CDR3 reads TGTGCCAGCAGCTTAGGGGTGTATGGCTACACCTTC. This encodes CASSLGVYGYTF.

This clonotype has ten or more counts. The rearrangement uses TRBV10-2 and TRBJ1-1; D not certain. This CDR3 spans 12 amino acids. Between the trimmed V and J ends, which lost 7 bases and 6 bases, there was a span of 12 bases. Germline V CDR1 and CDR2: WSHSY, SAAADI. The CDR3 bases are TGCGCCAGCACGGACGGCAGGCCTGAAGCTTTCTTT. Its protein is CASTDGRPEAFF.